This T cell receptor (beta chain) was captured by sequencing in a study of CD8 T cells in Susac syndrome. Sequencing of TCR beta covered CD8+ and CD4+ T cells obtained from blood. The multiple sclerosis controls, all treatment-naive patients, had relapsing-remitting disease that was stable or active. Both CD4+ and CD8+ T cells were negatively isolated, and TEMRA cells underwent FACS enrichment. An input of about 0.5 to 1 ug of RNA was subjected to reverse transcription using random hexamers. immunoSEQ multiplex PCR amplified TCR beta CDR3 across 54 Vbeta, 13 Jbeta. TCRdb reprocessed the immunoSEQ multiplex PCR reads with MiXCR, giving one entry per CDR3 protein. The sample includes roughly 70,000 distinct CDR3 sequences, 96% of them seen just once. Material: CD4+ T cells from PBMCs. The clonotype was recovered from a human donor with multiple sclerosis.

The CDR3 nucleotides are TGTGCCAGCAGCCATTGGGGACTAGCGGGTACCAATGAGCAGTTCTTC. Translation gives CASSHWGLAGTNEQFF. The J gene is TRBJ2-1, the V gene TRBV3-1; 12 bases line up with TRBD2. The CDR3 sequence is 16 residues long. Per germline, CDR1 LGHDT and CDR2 YNNKEL (reference sequence). V gave up 3 bases and J gave up 6 bases; unmatched junction bases: 6.